The source of this TCR beta chain is a study of T cells in localized non-small cell lung cancer. Sequencing used immunoSEQ multiplex PCR; TCRdb keeps in-frame clones, though not all of them. The sample contains 23,000 or so clones, about nine tenths of which appear only once. Trimming removed 4 bases from V and 3 bases from J; junction bases left unmatched: 8. CDR1 SGHNT and CDR2 YYREEE come from the germline V gene (reference sequence). This CDR3 spans 15 amino acids. The material was peripheral blood mononuclear cells, obtained before any cancer treatment. This TCR was sampled from a woman aged 40-70 years with stage III lung adenocarcinoma. The chain carries TRBV5-4 and TRBJ2-7; 9 nucleotides align to TRBD2. Here the CDR3 reads CASSSQSGGNYEQYF. CDR3 coding DNA: TGTGCCAGCAGCAGTCAAAGCGGGGGGAACTACGAGCAGTACTTC.